What follows are 19 T cell receptor beta chains derived from one specimen sequenced in a study of graft-versus-host responses after intestinal transplantation. Libraries were prepared by immunoSEQ multiplex PCR; TCRdb keeps only in-frame clonotypes and omits some of them. The sample shows 29,000 or so clones, over 60% of them seen only once. Graft specimens yielded both intraepithelial and lamina propria lymphocytes. The sequencing used ileum tissue, collected 98 days after intestinal transplantation. The receptors derive from a human patient who received an intestinal transplant, so some T cells may come from the graft donor.

The gene calls are TRBV7-2 and TRBJ2-1, with a possible D match to TRBD2 (5 bases). The germline V and J ends were trimmed by 5 bases and 2 bases, with 16 bases remaining between them. Germline-derived CDR1 and CDR2 are SGHTA and FQGNSA. The CDR3 length is 16 residues. DNA for the CDR3: TGTGCCAGCAGCCCTGAGAGCAGCGGTCCCTACAATGAGCAGTTCTTC. Translated: CASSPESSGPYNEQFF.

CDR3 residues: CASAARRSTDTQYF. Here the CDR3 DNA reads TGTGCCAGTGCTGCGCGACGGAGCACAGATACGCAGTATTTT. This chain uses TRBV25-1 with TRBJ2-3; D unclear. In germline, CDR1 is MGHDK, CDR2 SYGVNS. This CDR3 has 14 residues. Trimming took off 9 bases at V and 0 bases at J, with 13 bases between the two ends.

This clone was counted a single time. The CDR3 nucleotides read TGTGCCAGTAGGGGCCCCCGATATGTCGTTCAGCCCCAGCATTTT. Translation gives CASRGPRYVVQPQHF. The J gene is TRBJ1-5, the V gene TRBV19, with D uncertain. Per germline, CDR1 LNHDA and CDR2 SQIVND (reference sequence). With 6 bases removed from V and 6 bases from J, the gap between germline ends came to 18 bases. This CDR3 comprises 15 residues.

This chain's CDR3 is CASSLQGGSTEAFF. In DNA form, the CDR3 reads TGTGCCAGCAGCCTACAGGGAGGCAGCACTGAAGCTTTCTTT. The chain couples TRBV14 to TRBJ1-1; possible D gene TRBD1, 6 bases. Trimming left V 4 bases short and J 4 bases short, with 13 bases between. The germline gives CDR1 SGHDN, CDR2 FVKESK. The CDR3 length is 14 residues.

The rearrangement uses TRBV6-6 and TRBJ1-1, with D uncertain. The CDR3 runs 16 residues. Trimming cost V 2 bases and J 1 base, with 14 bases left between them. Germline CDR1 reads MNHNY; CDR2 reads SVGAGI (reference sequence). For the CDR3, the DNA is TGTGCCAGCAGTTACCCCCACGGACCGAAGAACACTGAAGCTTTCTTT. Translation: CASSYPHGPKNTEAFF.

The chain links TRBV19 to TRBJ1-3; D is ambiguous. The germline V gene encodes CDR1 LNHDA and CDR2 SQIVND (reference sequence). The CDR3 extends over 14 amino acids. V was pared by 3 bases and J by 0 bases, with 6 bases between. The CDR3 region is CASSIGVSGNTIYF. CDR3 nucleotides: TGTGCCAGTAGTATCGGGGTCTCTGGAAACACCATATATTTT.

The rearrangement joins TRBV15 to TRBJ2-3; TRBD1 aligns across 8 bases. Germline assignment: CDR1 LNHNV and CDR2 YYDKDF (reference sequence). The junction had 5 bases not matched to a gene; V was cut back by 2 bases and J by 4 bases. CDR3 length: 15 residues. CDR3 in DNA: TGTGCCACCAGCAGATGGACAGGGACGGCAGATACGCAGTATTTT. Encoded protein: CATSRWTGTADTQYF. The full variable domain, completed using reference TRBV15 and TRBJ2-3, is DAMVIQNPRYQVTQFGKPVTLSCSQTLNHNVMYWYQQKSSQAPKLLFHYYDKDFNNEADTPDNFQSRRPNTSFCFLDIRSPGLGDTAMYLCATSRWTGTADTQYFGPGTRLTVL.

V usage is TRBV18 and J usage is TRBJ1-6; no definite D call. The CDR3 contains 14 residues. Trimming cost V 3 bases and J 9 bases, with 12 bases left between them. Per germline, CDR1 KGHSH and CDR2 LQKENI. The CDR3 DNA reads TGTGCCAGCTCACCTACTCAGGCAGTTTCACCCCTCCACTTT. Translation gives CASSPTQAVSPLHF.

The chain couples TRBV7-6 to TRBJ2-4; 8 positions agree with TRBD1. The germline V gene encodes CDR1 SGHVS and CDR2 FNYEAQ. Trimming removed 2 bases from V and 2 bases from J; junction bases left unmatched: 5. The CDR3 covers 16 residues. The CDR3 loop is CASSLSDRATKNIQYF. Written as DNA, the CDR3 is TGTGCCAGCAGCTTATCGGACAGGGCAACCAAAAACATTCAGTACTTC.

The chain combines TRBV6-5 with TRBJ2-1; 9 bases align to TRBD2. Germline loops: CDR1 MNHEY, CDR2 SVGAGI. The trim removed 3 bases at V and 6 bases at J, leaving 6 bases unmatched. CDR3 size: 15 residues. The chain's CDR3 is CASSYSGTSPNEQFF. The CDR3 DNA sequence: TGTGCCAGCAGTTATTCCGGGACTAGCCCCAATGAGCAGTTCTTC.

The chain employs TRBV6-5 and TRBJ2-3, with D possibly matching TRBD2 (5 bases). The CDR3 length is 15 residues. The ends were cut back, 8 bases at V and 4 bases at J, with 19 bases in the middle. Germline CDR1 is MNHEY and CDR2 is SVGAGI. CDR3 residues: CASCHTAGVADTQYF. Here the CDR3 DNA reads TGTGCCAGCTGTCACACAGCCGGGGTGGCAGATACGCAGTATTTT.

This chain joins TRBV4-1 and TRBJ2-7; TRBD2 is a possible D gene (5 bases). The CDR3 runs to 15 residues. V shed 1 base and J shed 2 bases, with 12 bases lying between them. The germline V gene has CDR1 MGHRA and CDR2 YSYEKL. The chain's CDR3 is CASSQVTRMTYEQYF. CDR3 DNA: TGCGCCAGCAGCCAAGTCACTAGGATGACCTACGAGCAGTACTTC.

The CDR3 sequence is CASSRGTSGGVVSTDTQYF. The CDR3 nucleotides read TGCGCCAGCAGCCGCGGGACTAGCGGTGGTGTCGTAAGCACAGATACGCAGTATTTT. The genes are TRBV5-1 and TRBJ2-3; 11 positions agree with TRBD2. Germline V gene data show CDR1 as SGHRS and CDR2 as YFSETQ. The CDR3 contains 19 residues. The V segment lost 4 bases and the J segment 0 bases; nucleotides outside the gene matches: 13.

In this sample, this clone turned up a few times. The chain employs TRBV28 and TRBJ2-2; 7 bases match TRBD2. Unmatched junction bases numbered 8, after V lost 6 bases and J lost 4 bases. The CDR3 sequence is 15 residues long. In germline, CDR1 is MDHEN, CDR2 SYDVKM. The CDR3 DNA reads as TGTGCCAGCAGGGCCGGGACTACACTCACCGGGGAGCTGTTTTTT. Translation gives CASRAGTTLTGELFF.

There are a few counts of this clone. V is TRBV7-3 and J is TRBJ2-7; TRBD1 matches 7 bases. Germline V gene lookup returns CDR1 SGHTA and CDR2 FQGTGA. The V gene end was trimmed by 5 bases and the J gene end by 2 bases; junction bases not matched to a gene: 9. This CDR3 comprises 15 residues. The DNA for the CDR3 is TGTGCCAGCAGCCTCGATGGGACAGACCCCTACGAGCAGTACTTC. Translated: CASSLDGTDPYEQYF.

This chain links TRBV4-1 with TRBJ2-1, with 9 bases fitting TRBD1. The CDR3 runs to 15 residues. Looked up from germline, CDR1 is MGHRA and CDR2 is YSYEKL. With 2 bases clipped from V and 4 bases from J, the junction kept 3 bases outside the gene matches. The chain's CDR3 is CASSQTGGAYNEQFF. CDR3 nucleotide sequence: TGCGCCAGCAGCCAAACAGGGGGCGCGTACAATGAGCAGTTCTTC.

The V and J genes are TRBV18 and TRBJ2-7, with 10 bases fitting TRBD1. V gave up 0 bases and J gave up 6 bases; unmatched junction bases: 17. This CDR3 contains 19 residues. Germline CDR1 and CDR2: KGHSH and LQKENI. The CDR3 reads CASSPPPRTGGQNEGEQYF. For the CDR3, the DNA is TGTGCCAGCTCACCACCCCCCCGGACAGGGGGTCAAAACGAGGGCGAGCAGTACTTC.

V gene TRBV6-5 combines with J gene TRBJ2-2, with D uncertain. Germline V gene sequence: CDR1 MNHEY, CDR2 SVGAGI. The CDR3 runs 15 residues. The V end was cut by 6 bases, the J end by 1 base, with 12 bases between. The CDR3 sequence: CASRPQLLNTGELFF. CDR3 DNA sequence: TGTGCCAGCAGACCCCAGTTGTTGAACACCGGGGAGCTGTTTTTT.

V gene TRBV7-2 combines with J gene TRBJ1-2, with D maybe TRBD1 (6 bases). V dropped 4 bases and J dropped 2 bases, with 14 bases sitting between them. The CDR3 contains 15 residues. Germline lookup yields CDR1 SGHTA and CDR2 FQGNSA. This chain's CDR3 is CASSYSMTGNYGYTF. As DNA, the CDR3 is TGTGCCAGCAGCTATTCTATGACAGGAAACTATGGCTACACCTTC. Variable domain in full (rest from reference TRBV7-2 and TRBJ1-2): GAGVSQSPSNKVTEKGKDVELRCDPISGHTALYWYRQSLGQGLEFLIYFQGNSAPDKSGLPSDRFSAERTGGSVSTLTIQRTQQEDSAVYLCASSYSMTGNYGYTFGSGTRLTVV.